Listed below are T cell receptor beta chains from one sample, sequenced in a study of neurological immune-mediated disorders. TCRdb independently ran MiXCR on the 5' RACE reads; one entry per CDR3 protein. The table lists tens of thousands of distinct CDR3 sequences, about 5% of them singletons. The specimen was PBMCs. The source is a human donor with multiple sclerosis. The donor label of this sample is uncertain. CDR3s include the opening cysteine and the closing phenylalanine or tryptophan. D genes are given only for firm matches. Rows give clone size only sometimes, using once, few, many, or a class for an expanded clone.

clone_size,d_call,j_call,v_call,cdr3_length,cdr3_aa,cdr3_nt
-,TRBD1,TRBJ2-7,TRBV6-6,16,CASSRIPGTGHLEQYF,TGTGCCAGCAGTCGCATTCCCGGGACAGGGCATCTCGAGCAGTACTTC
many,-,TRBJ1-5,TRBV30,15,CAWRKPGGAGQPQHF,TGTGCCTGGAGGAAGCCGGGGGGCGCGGGACAGCCCCAGCATTTT
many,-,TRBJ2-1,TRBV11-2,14,CASSPRGIYNEQFF,TGTGCCAGCAGCCCTCGAGGGATTTACAATGAGCAGTTCTTC
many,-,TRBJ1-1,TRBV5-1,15,CASSRLQGEEAEAFF,TGCGCCAGCAGCAGATTACAGGGAGAGGAAGCTGAAGCTTTCTTT
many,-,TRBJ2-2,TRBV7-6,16,CASSHRSGSGTGELFF,TGTGCCAGCAGCCACCGGAGCGGGTCGGGGACCGGGGAGCTGTTTTTT
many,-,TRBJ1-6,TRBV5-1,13,CASSLTDNSPLHF,TGCGCCAGCAGCTTGACAGATAATTCACCCCTCCACTTT
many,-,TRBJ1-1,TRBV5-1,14,CASSTYGQHTEAFF,TGCGCCAGCAGCACCTACGGACAGCACACTGAAGCTTTCTTT
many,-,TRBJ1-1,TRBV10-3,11,CAISAETEAFF,TGTGCCATCAGTGCGGAGACTGAAGCTTTCTTT
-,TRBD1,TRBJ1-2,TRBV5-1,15,CASSSGDRIYYGYTF,TGCGCCAGCAGCTCTGGGGACAGGATCTACTATGGCTACACCTTC
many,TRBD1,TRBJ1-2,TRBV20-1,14,CSATRTGGGYGYTF,TGCAGTGCTACTAGGACAGGGGGCGGCTATGGCTACACCTTC
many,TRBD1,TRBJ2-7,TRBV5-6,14,CASSFADRAYEQYF,TGTGCCAGCAGCTTCGCTGACAGGGCCTACGAGCAGTACTTC
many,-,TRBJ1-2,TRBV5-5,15,CASSLFEGPGYGYTF,TGTGCCAGCAGCTTGTTCGAGGGTCCGGGCTATGGCTACACCTTC
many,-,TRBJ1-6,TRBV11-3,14,CASSLGAGNSPLHF,TGTGCCAGCAGCTTAGGGGCAGGCAATTCACCCCTCCACTTT
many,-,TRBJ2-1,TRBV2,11,CASRLDQGPFF,TGTGCCAGCAGACTCGACCAAGGGCCGTTCTTC
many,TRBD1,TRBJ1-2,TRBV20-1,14,CSANQRRTGGGYTF,TGCAGTGCTAACCAACGTCGGACAGGGGGAGGCTACACCTTC
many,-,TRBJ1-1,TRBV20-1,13,CSARGGTNTEAFF,TGCAGTGCTAGAGGCGGGACGAACACTGAAGCTTTCTTT
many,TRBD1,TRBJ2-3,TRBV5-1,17,CASSLGRQGAGTDTQYF,TGCGCCAGCAGCTTGGGCCGACAGGGGGCCGGGACAGATACGCAGTATTTT
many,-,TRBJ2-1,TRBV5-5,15,CASTRQRELYNEQFF,TGTGCCAGCACCAGACAGCGAGAACTTTACAATGAGCAGTTCTTC
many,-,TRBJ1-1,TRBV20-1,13,CSAKQHMNTEAFF,TGCAGTGCCAAACAGCACATGAACACTGAAGCTTTCTTT
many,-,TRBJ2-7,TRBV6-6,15,CASRTPGAETYEQYF,TGTGCCAGCAGAACTCCCGGGGCGGAAACCTACGAGCAGTACTTC
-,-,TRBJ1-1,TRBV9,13,CASNGQSNTEAFF,TGTGCCAGCAATGGGCAGTCGAACACTGAAGCTTTCTTT
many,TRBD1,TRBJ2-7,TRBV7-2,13,CASSWNRGYEQYF,TGTGCCAGCAGTTGGAACAGGGGCTACGAGCAGTACTTC
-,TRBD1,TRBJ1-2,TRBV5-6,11,CASSWDSTRTF,TGTGCCAGCAGTTGGGACAGCACTAGGACCTTC
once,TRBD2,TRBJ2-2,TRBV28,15,CASVRAGGGAGELFF,TGTGCCAGCGTTAGGGCGGGAGGAGGCGCCGGGGAGCTGTTTTTT
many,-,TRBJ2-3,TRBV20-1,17,CSARDGRRGYPDDTQYF,TGCAGTGCTAGAGACGGGAGAAGGGGGTACCCCGATGATACGCAGTATTTT
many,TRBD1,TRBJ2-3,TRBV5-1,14,CASRPQTGPDTQYF,TGCGCCAGCAGACCACAGACAGGGCCAGATACGCAGTATTTT
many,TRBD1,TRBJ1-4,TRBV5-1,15,CASSHRDRTNEKLFF,TGCGCCAGCAGCCACCGGGACAGAACTAATGAAAAACTGTTTTTT
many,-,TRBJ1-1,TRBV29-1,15,CSVEDRRGGDTEAFF,TGCAGCGTTGAAGACAGGCGGGGAGGAGACACTGAAGCTTTCTTT
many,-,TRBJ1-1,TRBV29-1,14,CSVDVQGWSTEAFF,TGCAGCGTTGACGTGCAGGGATGGAGCACTGAAGCTTTCTTT
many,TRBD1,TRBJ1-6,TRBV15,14,CATRGDSYNSPLHF,TGTGCCACCAGGGGGGACAGTTATAATTCACCCCTCCACTTT
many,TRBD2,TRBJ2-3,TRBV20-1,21,CSALVTGGASGGKTSTDTQYF,TGCAGTGCTCTCGTAACCGGCGGGGCTAGCGGGGGGAAAACTAGCACAGATACGCAGTATTTT
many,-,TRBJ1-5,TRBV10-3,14,CAISDRGREQPQHF,TGTGCCATCAGTGACAGGGGAAGGGAGCAGCCCCAGCATTTT
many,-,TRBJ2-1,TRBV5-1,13,CASSIGQNNEQFF,TGCGCCAGCAGCATAGGACAAAACAATGAGCAGTTCTTC
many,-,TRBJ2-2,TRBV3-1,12,CASSQDSGELFF,TGTGCCAGCAGCCAAGATAGCGGGGAGCTGTTTTTT
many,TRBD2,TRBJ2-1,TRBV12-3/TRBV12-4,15,CASTHRTSGYNEQFF,TGTGCCAGCACCCATAGGACTAGCGGTTACAATGAGCAGTTCTTC
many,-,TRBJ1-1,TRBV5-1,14,CASSSFMTNTEAFF,TGCGCCAGCAGCTCTTTTATGACGAACACTGAAGCTTTCTTT
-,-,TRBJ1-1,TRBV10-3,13,CVISERWNTKAFF,TGTGTCATCAGTGAGCGGTGGAACACTAAAGCTTTCTTT
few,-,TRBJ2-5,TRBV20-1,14,CSAMGRSFQETQYF,TGCAGTGCTATGGGCAGAAGCTTCCAAGAGACCCAGTACTTC
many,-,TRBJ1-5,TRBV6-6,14,CASSWGRSNQPQHF,TGTGCCAGCAGCTGGGGACGGAGCAATCAGCCCCAGCATTTT
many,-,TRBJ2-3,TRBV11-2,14,CASSLALITDTQYF,TGTGCCAGCAGCTTAGCACTCATCACAGATACGCAGTATTTT
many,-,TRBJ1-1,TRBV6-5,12,CASSLLRGRAFF,TGTGCCAGCAGTTTGCTCCGCGGGCGGGCTTTCTTT
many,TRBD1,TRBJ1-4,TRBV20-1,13,CSARDDRGEKLFF,TGCAGTGCTAGGGATGACAGGGGGGAAAAACTGTTTTTT
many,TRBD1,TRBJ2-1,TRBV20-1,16,CSARTRDSSSYNEQFF,TGCAGTGCTAGAACCCGGGACAGTTCCTCCTACAATGAGCAGTTCTTC
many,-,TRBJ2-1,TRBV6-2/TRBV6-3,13,CASSYDPYNEQFF,TGTGCCAGCAGTTACGATCCCTACAATGAGCAGTTCTTC
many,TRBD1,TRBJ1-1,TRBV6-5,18,CASSKSGTGGKRNTEAFF,TGTGCCAGCAGTAAATCCGGGACAGGGGGCAAAAGGAACACTGAAGCTTTCTTT
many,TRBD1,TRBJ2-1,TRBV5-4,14,CASSSRTGNNEQFF,TGTGCCAGCAGCTCGCGGACAGGGAACAATGAGCAGTTCTTC
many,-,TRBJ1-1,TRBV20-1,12,CSARGANTEAFF,TGCAGTGCGCGGGGGGCCAACACTGAAGCTTTCTTT
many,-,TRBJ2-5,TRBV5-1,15,CASSLNVGAQETQYF,TGCGCCAGCAGCTTGAATGTGGGGGCTCAGGAGACCCAGTACTTC
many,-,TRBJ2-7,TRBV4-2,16,CASSQEGTGLSYEQYF,TGTGCCAGCAGCCAAGAAGGTACAGGCCTCTCCTACGAGCAGTACTTC
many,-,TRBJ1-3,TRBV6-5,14,CASSEDEGGDTIYF,TGTGCCAGCAGTGAAGACGAGGGCGGAGACACCATATATTTT
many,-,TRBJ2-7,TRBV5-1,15,CASSGMGTPSYEQYF,TGCGCCAGCAGCGGCATGGGGACTCCCTCCTACGAGCAGTACTTC
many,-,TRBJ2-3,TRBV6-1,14,CARGQGLGTDTQYF,TGTGCCAGGGGGCAGGGGTTAGGAACAGATACGCAGTATTTT
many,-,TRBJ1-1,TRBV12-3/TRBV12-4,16,CASSFVRGGLNTEAFF,TGTGCCAGCAGCTTTGTTCGAGGGGGTCTGAACACTGAAGCTTTCTTT
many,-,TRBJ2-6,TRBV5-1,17,CASSLGSPFSGANVLTF,TGCGCCAGCAGCTTGGGCAGTCCCTTCTCTGGGGCCAACGTCCTGACTTTC
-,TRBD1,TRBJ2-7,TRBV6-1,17,CASSEVFPGQGIYEQYF,TGTGCCAGCAGTGAAGTTTTTCCGGGACAGGGCATCTACGAGCAGTACTTC
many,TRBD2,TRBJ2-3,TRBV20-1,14,CSTGLADPTYTQYF,TGCAGTACCGGACTAGCGGATCCCACGTATACGCAGTATTTT